A single sample gave rise to the 23 T cell receptor beta chains below, sequenced in a study of metastatic and nonmetastatic thyroid tumors (dated by TCRdb to about 2020). The library was generated by PCR. Reads for this sample came from an Illumina HiSeq 4000. In TCRdb, the public reads were trimmed at Q25 with fastp and aligned with MiXCR, with productive beta chains retained. The sample has about 19,000 clones on record, roughly 22% of them singletons. Over 9.5% of the sample lies in the top ten. None of the patients had been given any treatment before thyroid surgery. Input material: tumor tissue. Every receptor here comes from a male donor with papillary thyroid cancer or a benign thyroid nodule (not recorded which). Some clones in this sample may be carry-over from other donors' samples.

This clone was detected ten times or more. The chain is built from TRBV27 and TRBJ2-5; D remains ambiguous. V lost 2 bases and J 2 bases, leaving 12 bases between the germline ends. CDR1 is MNHEY, CDR2 SMNVEV, per germline (reference sequence). The CDR3 is made up of 15 amino acids. The DNA for the CDR3 is TGTGCCAGCAGTTTAAGTGGAAATTTACAAGAGACCCAGTACTTC. This sequence encodes CASSLSGNLQETQYF.

Note on this clone: A read error may produce the germline difference seen at one junction end. This chain joins TRBV6-1 and TRBJ2-5; 10 bases align to TRBD1. The germline gives CDR1 MNHNS, CDR2 SASEGT. The length of the CDR3 is 15 residues. The CDR3 reads CASSGGQGSQGTHYF. The CDR3 bases are TGTGCCAGCAGTGGGGGACAGGGGAGCCAAGGGACCCATTACTTC.

In this sample, this clone turned up many times. Since the CDR3 does not end with the conserved phenylalanine or tryptophan, this likely comes from a read error. The V and J genes are TRBV6-6 and TRBJ1-2; D is unclear. V lost 0 bases, J lost 5 bases, and 4 bases lay in between. This CDR3 is built from 12 residues. CDR1 is MNHNY, CDR2 SVGAGI, per germline (reference sequence). The CDR3 region has the DNA TGTGCCAGCAGTTACTCGGGGTATGGCTACACCCTC. Translating gives CASSYSGYGYTL.

This clone was detected ten times or more. This chain joins TRBV20-1 and TRBJ1-2, with TRBD1 matching 8 bases. CDR1 and CDR2 (germline): DFQATT, SNEGSKA (reference sequence). V dropped 3 bases and J dropped 4; count of bases not matched to a gene: 4. This CDR3 contains 13 residues. In DNA form, the CDR3 reads TGCAGTGCTAGGGCCGACAGGGGCTATGGCTACACCTTC. It encodes CSARADRGYGYTF.

Worth noting for this clone: The missing conserved phenylalanine or tryptophan at the end of this CDR3 makes a read error likely. This chain links TRBV19 with TRBJ2-7; no clear D. Germline CDR1 reads LNHDA; CDR2 reads SQIVND (reference sequence). Trimming removed 4 bases from V and 5 bases from J, with 18 bases in between. The CDR3 contains 15 residues. The CDR3 nucleotides are TGTGCCAGTAGTACCCGCCATTGGTCCCAGCACGAGCAGTACTCC. Its translation is CASSTRHWSQHEQYS.

Only one count was recorded for this clone. This rearrangement joins TRBV6-9 to TRBJ1-1; possibly TRBD1 for D (5 bases). Trimming left V 3 bases short and J 5 bases short, with 10 bases between. CDR3 length: 13 amino acids. CDR1 is MNHGY and CDR2 is SVAAGI in the germline V gene. In DNA form, the CDR3 reads TGTGCCAGCAGTTACAGGGTATCGACTGAAGCTTTCTTT. Its protein product is CASSYRVSTEAFF.

Many counts were recorded for this clone. The chain carries TRBV10-2 and TRBJ1-6; D is unclear. V shed 3 bases and J shed 10 bases, with 13 bases lying between them. Germline CDR1 WSHSY, CDR2 SAAADI. This CDR3 region has 14 residues. CDR3 in amino acids: CASSDQDLDSPLHF. DNA of the CDR3: TGCGCCAGCAGTGATCAGGATTTGGACTCACCCCTCCACTTT.

V and J are TRBV9 and TRBJ2-2; a possible D gene is TRBD2 (6 bases). Germline V lookup: CDR1 SGDLS, CDR2 YYNGEE. The CDR3 has 16 residues. Trimming cost V 4 bases and J 4 bases, with 17 bases left between them. Written as DNA, the CDR3 is TGTGCCAGCAGCCCCGGACGTTCAGCGGGCACCGGGGAGCTGTTTTTT. Translating it yields CASSPGRSAGTGELFF.

This clone was counted between two and nine times. The V and J genes are TRBV10-1 and TRBJ2-7; D is uncertain. V was trimmed by 2 bases and J by 5 bases, leaving 7 bases between them. This CDR3 comprises 12 residues. The germline CDR1 and CDR2 sequences are WNHNN and SYGVQD (reference sequence). CDR3 residues: CASSEGRNEQYF. CDR3 DNA sequence: TGCGCCAGCAGTGAGGGACGAAACGAGCAGTACTTC.

The table lists this clone with many counts. The chain has TRBV11-2 and TRBJ1-3; D gene uncertain. V gave up 5 bases and J gave up 4 bases, with 15 bases separating them. Looked up from germline, CDR1 is SGHAT and CDR2 is FQNNGV. This CDR3 region has 15 residues. CDR3 nucleotide sequence: TGTGCCAGCAGCCCTAATAGGGTCGCGGGAAACACCATATATTTT. Its protein is CASSPNRVAGNTIYF.

This sequence joins TRBV4-1 and TRBJ1-2, with D perhaps TRBD1 (6 bases). The length of the CDR3 is 17 residues. Germline V gene sequence: CDR1 MGHRA, CDR2 YSYEKL. V dropped 4 bases and J dropped 10 bases, with 28 bases sitting between them. As DNA, the CDR3 is TGCGCCAGCAGCCGTTCCGGGACAACCAATGAGTATGATTTCTACACCTTC. This gives the protein CASSRSGTTNEYDFYTF.

This clone has ten or more counts. The gene calls are TRBV4-3 and TRBJ2-1; no reliable D call. Trimming took 3 bases from V and 0 from J, leaving 12 bases between them. This CDR3 is built from 16 residues. CDR1 and CDR2 from the germline V gene are LGHNA and YSLEER. CDR3 nucleotides: TGCGCCAGCAGCCAGTCATCCGAAAGCTCCTACAATGAGCAGTTCTTC. Translated, it gives CASSQSSESSYNEQFF.

Many counts were recorded for this clone. A much more abundant neighbour one base away suggests this may be a read error. The CDR3 here is CASNLRRLTYEQYF. The CDR3 nucleotides are TGTGCCAGCAATTTAAGGAGGCTAACCTACGAGCAGTACTTC. This chain uses TRBV28 with TRBJ2-7, with D maybe TRBD2 (5 bases). Germline CDR1 is MDHEN and CDR2 is SYDVKM. The CDR3 has 14 amino acids.

By frequency in the sample, this clone is medium-sized. The gene calls are TRBV28 and TRBJ1-5; tentatively, D is TRBD1 (5 bases). The CDR3 sequence is 14 residues long. The germline V and J ends were trimmed by 11 bases and 4 bases, with 18 bases remaining between them. The germline CDR1 and CDR2 sequences are MDHEN and SYDVKM. The CDR3 DNA sequence: TGTGCCGGAAGACCCGGGACGGATAATCAGCCCCAGCATTTT. Protein product: CAGRPGTDNQPQHF.

The sample holds many counts of this clone. This specimen includes other DNA sequences encoding the same CDR3. The chain links TRBV12-5 to TRBJ2-2; the D gene is possibly TRBD1 (5 bases). The CDR3 runs to 16 residues. Per the germline V gene, CDR1 is LGHNT and CDR2 is FRNRAP. The V gene lost 6 bases and the J gene lost 7 bases, with 21 bases spanning the gap. This CDR3 is CASGSDTITNIGELFF. The CDR3 bases are TGTGCTAGTGGCTCGGACACTATCACGAATATCGGGGAGCTGTTTTTT. Full variable domain (rest looked up from reference TRBV12-5 and TRBJ2-2): DARVTQTPRHKVTEMGQEVTMRCQPILGHNTVFWYRQTMMQGLELLAYFRNRAPLDDSGMPKDRFSAEMPDATLATLKIQPSEPRDSAVYFCASGSDTITNIGELFFGEGSRLTVL.

This clone was picked up a small number of times. The CDR3 region is CASSIGSIPLGSFF. The CDR3 region has the DNA TGTGCCAGCAGTATCGGGTCCATACCCCTGGGGTCTTTCTTT. The chain combines TRBV28 with TRBJ1-1; D unresolved. Germline V gives CDR1 MDHEN, CDR2 SYDVKM. V was pared by 5 bases and J by 12 bases, with 22 bases between. The CDR3 is 14 amino acids.

This chain connects TRBV11-2 to TRBJ2-7; D tentatively fits TRBD1 or TRBD2 (7 bases each). V shed 2 bases and J shed 0 bases, with 14 bases lying between them. The germline V gene has CDR1 SGHAT and CDR2 FQNNGV. The CDR3 totals 16 residues. CDR3 sequence reads: CASSLSGGAPSYEQYF. The CDR3, as DNA: TGTGCCAGCAGCTTATCAGGGGGGGCCCCCTCCTACGAGCAGTACTTC.

This sequence joins TRBV2 and TRBJ2-7, with D tentatively TRBD1 (6 bases). Between the trimmed V and J ends, which lost 9 bases and 4 bases, there was a span of 19 bases. The CDR3 contains 14 residues. In germline, CDR1 is SNHLY, CDR2 FYNNEI. This CDR3 reads CASMSSGTNYEQYF. CDR3 nucleotide sequence: TGTGCCAGTATGTCCTCCGGGACAAATTACGAGCAGTACTTC. Supplemented by reference TRBV2 and TRBJ2-7, the full variable domain reads EPEVTQTPSHQVTQMGQEVILRCVPISNHLYFYWYRQILGQKVEFLVSFYNNEISEKSEIFDDQFSVERPDGSNFTLKIRSTKLEDSAMYFCASMSSGTNYEQYFGPGTRLTVT.

Note on this clone: The junction shows a germline mismatch at one end, possibly a read error. CDR3 region: CPSSIDRGPQYF. CDR3 nucleotides: TGTCCCAGCAGCATAGATAGAGGGCCGCAGTACTTC. The rearrangement links TRBV7-6 to TRBJ2-7, with a possible D match to TRBD2 (5 bases). The length of the CDR3 is 12 residues. CDR1 is SGHVS, CDR2 FNYEAQ, per germline. The entire variable domain, with the rest obtained from reference TRBV7-6 and TRBJ2-7, is as follows: GAGVSQSPRYKVTKRGQDVALRCDPISGHVSLYWYRQALGQGPEFLTYFNYEAQQDKSGLPNDRFSAERPEGSISTLTIQRTEQRDSAMYRCPSSIDRGPQYFGPGTRLTVT.

This clone was detected many times. The chain recombines TRBV12-5 with TRBJ2-1, with 10 bases matching TRBD2. This CDR3 spans 17 amino acids. Looked up from germline, CDR1 is LGHNT and CDR2 is FRNRAP. Trimming cost V 2 bases and J 4 bases; bases outside gene matches: 8. For the CDR3, the DNA is TGTGCTAGTGGTTTGCACCTAACTAGCGGGGCTTACAATGAGCAGTTCTTC. Its protein is CASGLHLTSGAYNEQFF.

Of note for this clone: The junction does not match germline at one end; this may be a read error. The V and J genes are TRBV7-8 and TRBJ2-1, with 7 bases lining up with TRBD1. There are 13 residues in the CDR3. Per germline, CDR1 SGHVS and CDR2 FQNEAQ. The CDR3 DNA reads TGTGCCAGCAGCACCGGACAGGTTCATAAGCAGTCCTTC. As protein: CASSTGQVHKQSF.

This clone has at least ten counts. V usage is TRBV10-3 and J usage is TRBJ1-1; no clear D gene. V lost 2 bases to trimming and J lost 1 base, with 11 bases between them. Germline V gives CDR1 ENHRY, CDR2 SYGVKD. This CDR3 spans 15 amino acids. Here the CDR3 reads CAISERGGRNTEAFF. The DNA for the CDR3 is TGTGCCATCAGTGAGAGAGGAGGGCGGAACACTGAAGCTTTCTTT.

The table lists this clone with many counts. This chain joins TRBV2 and TRBJ1-4, with D possibly matching TRBD1 (5 bases). This CDR3 has 14 residues. In germline, CDR1 is SNHLY, CDR2 FYNNEI. Trimming cost V 4 bases and J 4 bases, with 10 bases left between them. CDR3 coding DNA: TGTGCCAGCAGTGGGCAGGGTCTTAATGAAAAACTGTTTTTT. It is translated as CASSGQGLNEKLFF. Based on the CDR3 plus reference TRBV2 and TRBJ1-4, the full variable domain is EPEVTQTPSHQVTQMGQEVILRCVPISNHLYFYWYRQILGQKVEFLVSFYNNEISEKSEIFDDQFSVERPDGSNFTLKIRSTKLEDSAMYFCASSGQGLNEKLFFGSGTQLSVL.